This entry is about one T cell receptor beta chain. Trimming took off 5 bases at V and 7 bases at J, with 20 bases between the two ends. From germline, CDR1 is SEHNR and CDR2 FQNEAQ (reference sequence). This CDR3 spans 15 amino acids. CD45RO-negative cells were positively selected for CCR7, leaving out terminally differentiated effector memory CD45RA+ cells. The data are from a study of shared clonotypes between healthy human individuals. Study context: For every donor, three CD4 naive, three CD4 memory, two CD8 naive and one CD8 memory plates were used.

At deep level, the assay was performed. Each subset's genomic DNA was shared equally among a number of immunoSEQ plates. Sequenced by immunoSEQ multiplex PCR; TCRdb stores in-frame clones only, minus some. This table holds about 2 million clones, less than 95% found once. The chain recombines TRBV7-9 with TRBJ1-2; D is unclear. The sample taken for sequencing was naive CD8+ T cells sorted from blood. The sequence was collected from a young man in good health. CDR3 in amino acids: CASSPSRGVPLGYTF. CDR3 bases: TGTGCCAGCAGCCCTTCCCGCGGGGTCCCGCTTGGCTACACCTTC. Combining the CDR3 with reference TRBV7-9 and TRBJ1-2 gives the whole variable domain DTGVSQNPRHKITKRGQNVTFRCDPISEHNRLYWYRQTLGQGPEFLTYFQNEAQLEKSRLLSDRFSAERPKGSFSTLEIQRTEQGDSAMYLCASSPSRGVPLGYTFGSGTRLTVV.